This TCR beta chain comes out of a study of blood T cell repertoires in COVID-19. The authors' processing: Estimates of nucleated cell counts were drawn from the amplification of reference gene primers. The table came from immunoSEQ multiplex PCR; TCRdb's copy has only in-frame clones and leaves some out. That table furnishes V, J and clone size, whereas the DNA furnished D and trimming. The data contain some 200,000 clones, roughly 80% of them singletons. This CDR3 contains 15 residues. V lost 5 bases, J lost 3 bases, and 14 bases lay in between. Looked up from germline, CDR1 is SGHVS and CDR2 is FNYEAQ. All enrollees were about 18 to 89 years old and from 20 to 25 US areas. This clone was found a few times.

The rearrangement uses TRBV7-6 and TRBJ2-1, with a tentative D call TRBD2 (6 bases). The receptor comes from a man in his forties or fifties who had recovered from COVID-19. Sequencing was done on a sample of PBMCs or T cells enriched from blood (not recorded which). CDR3 nucleotides: TGTGCCAGCAGCGCCGCGGCGGGGAACTACAATGAGCAGTTCTTC. This codes for CASSAAAGNYNEQFF. The whole variable domain, remainder taken from reference TRBV7-6 and TRBJ2-1, is GAGVSQSPRYKVTKRGQDVALRCDPISGHVSLYWYRQALGQGPEFLTYFNYEAQQDKSGLPNDRFSAERPEGSISTLTIQRTEQRDSAMYRCASSAAAGNYNEQFFGPGTRLTVL.